A selection of T cell receptor beta chains follows, all from one sample in a study of human T cells and chemical hapten exposure. TCRdb reprocessed the RACE reads with MiXCR, giving one entry per CDR3 protein. In the table there are 190,000 or so distinct CDR3 sequences, around 25% of which are singletons. Sequenced material: whole blood, taken in connection with sensitization to the hapten diphenylcyclopropenone (DPC). The origin of the receptors is a woman between 35 and 50 years old with alopecia areata. Some clones in this sample may be carry-over from other donors' samples. Each CDR3 is given with its conserved first and last residue. A D gene is named only where the DNA matches it firmly. Clone size is given for some rows only: seen once, a few or many times, or a class if the clone is expanded.

TRBJ2-1 | - | - | TRBV29-1 | CSVGGSYNEQFF | TGCAGCGTTGGGGGCAGCTACAATGAGCAGTTCTTC
TRBJ2-1 | - | - | TRBV12-3/TRBV12-4 | CASSLNSNEQFF | TGTGCCAGCAGTTTGAATTCCAATGAGCAGTTCTTC
TRBJ2-3 | many | TRBD1 | TRBV29-1 | CSVEGQMETDTQYF | TGCAGCGTTGAGGGACAGATGGAAACAGATACGCAGTATTTT
TRBJ2-5 | - | - | TRBV2 | CASSEAAGPVGTQYF | TGTGCCAGCAGTGAAGCGGCAGGGCCGGTAGGGACCCAGTACTTC
TRBJ2-2 | - | TRBD1 | TRBV20-1 | CSARRWTGGPGELFF | TGCAGTGCTAGACGGTGGACAGGGGGCCCCGGGGAGCTGTTTTTT
TRBJ1-1 | few | - | TRBV7-2 | CASSPSTGFRTEAFF | TGTGCCAGCAGCCCTTCGACGGGATTTAGGACTGAAGCTTTCTTT
TRBJ2-7 | few | - | TRBV27 | CASSLGTSSEQYF | TGTGCCAGCAGTTTAGGGACATCATCCGAGCAGTACTTC
TRBJ1-2 | - | - | TRBV12-3/TRBV12-4 | CASSSPRGGGYYGYTF | TGTGCCAGCAGTTCCCCGCGGGGGGGAGGCTACTATGGCTACACCTTC
TRBJ1-5 | few | - | TRBV6-5 | CASGGDGNQPQHF | TGTGCCAGCGGGGGGGATGGCAATCAGCCCCAGCATTTT
TRBJ2-3 | - | - | TRBV10-3 | CAISARGTDTQYF | TGTGCCATCAGCGCTAGGGGCACAGATACGCAGTATTTT
TRBJ2-1 | once | TRBD2 | TRBV9 | CASSVDRTSGYNEQFF | TGTGCCAGCAGCGTAGATCGGACTAGCGGTTACAATGAGCAGTTCTTC
TRBJ2-3 | few | TRBD2 | TRBV19 | CASSPGGRAYGDTQYF | TGTGCCAGTAGTCCGGGCGGGAGGGCCTATGGAGATACGCAGTATTTT
TRBJ1-1 | - | - | TRBV6-2/TRBV6-3 | CASSYSRVGSGTTEAFF | TGTGCCAGCAGTTACTCGAGGGTGGGGTCGGGGACTACTGAAGCTTTCTTT
TRBJ2-7 | - | - | TRBV27 | CASSLSPAYEQYF | TGTGCCAGCAGTTTATCTCCCGCCTACGAGCAGTACTTC
TRBJ1-2 | few | TRBD1 | TRBV29-1 | CSVRDRGTLYGYTF | TGCAGCGTGCGGGACAGGGGGACCCTCTATGGCTACACCTTC
TRBJ2-7 | - | - | TRBV7-9 | CASSLAGETYEQYF | TGTGCCAGCAGCTTAGCGGGAGAGACCTACGAGCAGTACTTC
TRBJ2-5 | - | TRBD2 | TRBV7-2 | CASSRGTSAETQYF | TGTGCCAGCAGCCGCGGGACTAGCGCCGAGACCCAGTACTTC
TRBJ2-3 | - | - | TRBV9 | CASTPKPGYTDTQYF | TGTGCCAGTACGCCCAAGCCGGGGTACACAGATACGCAGTATTTT
TRBJ2-2 | - | - | TRBV5-4 | CASSFWVSGELFF | TGTGCCAGCAGCTTCTGGGTTTCCGGGGAGCTGTTTTTT
TRBJ1-1 | few | TRBD1 | TRBV3-1 | CASSQDTGVMNTEAFF | TGTGCCAGCAGCCAAGATACAGGGGTAATGAACACTGAAGCTTTCTTT
TRBJ2-6 | - | TRBD1 | TRBV28 | CASSSGQGPSGANVLTF | TGTGCCAGCAGTTCGGGACAGGGTCCCTCTGGGGCCAACGTCCTGACTTTC
TRBJ2-6 | many | - | TRBV6-1 | CASSGLSGANVLTF | TGTGCCAGCAGTGGACTCTCTGGGGCCAACGTCCTGACTTTC
TRBJ2-1 | many | TRBD2 | TRBV6-2/TRBV6-3 | CASSLGSGIDNEQFF | TGTGCCAGCAGCCTCGGAAGCGGGATAGACAATGAGCAGTTCTTC
TRBJ1-2 | - | - | TRBV5-5 | CASSLGDNYNYGYTF | TGTGCCAGCAGCTTAGGGGACAACTATAACTATGGCTACACCTTC
TRBJ2-2 | few | TRBD1 | TRBV20-1 | CSARDRGLTGELFF | TGCAGTGCAAGAGACAGGGGGCTCACCGGGGAGCTGTTTTTT
TRBJ1-1 | few | - | TRBV6-2/TRBV6-3 | CASSRVGTEAFF | TGTGCCAGCAGCCGAGTCGGCACTGAAGCTTTCTTT
TRBJ2-2 | - | - | TRBV7-2 | CASSPRLVMGTGELFF | TGTGCCAGCAGCCCCCGGTTGGTGATGGGCACCGGGGAGCTGTTTTTT
TRBJ1-5 | few | - | TRBV6-2/TRBV6-3 | CASSYSFRFYSNQPQHF | TGTGCCAGCAGTTACTCTTTCAGGTTCTATAGCAATCAGCCCCAGCATTTT
TRBJ2-1 | - | TRBD1 | TRBV6-2/TRBV6-3 | CASRPGGAYNEQFF | TGTGCCAGCAGACCAGGGGGCGCCTACAATGAGCAGTTCTTC
TRBJ2-3 | - | - | TRBV4-1 | CASSQDQVRTDTQYF | TGCGCCAGCAGCCAAGATCAGGTCCGCACAGATACGCAGTATTTT
TRBJ2-7 | - | - | TRBV20-1 | CSASGMPIEQYF | TGCAGTGCTAGCGGCATGCCGATCGAGCAGTACTTC
TRBJ2-3 | - | TRBD2 | TRBV5-1 | CASSGVTGGGDTQYF | TGCGCCAGCAGCGGGGTTACGGGAGGGGGAGATACGCAGTATTTT